The clone carrying this TCR beta chain has more than one count but fewer than ten. Its antigen is as yet unknown. Addition of a universal primer site occurred through template switching, and cDNA carried unique molecular identifiers. TCRdb redid the calling of the 5' RACE reads with MiXCR, one entry per CDR3 protein. The repertoire holds about 730,000 distinct CDR3 sequences, with 21% as singletons. The data belong to a study of identical twins. The CDR3 loop spans 13 amino acids. V lost 3 bases and J lost 11, with 14 bases in between. Per germline, CDR1 MNHEY and CDR2 SMNVEV (reference sequence). Whole-study results and caveats: Abundant cord blood beta clonotypes carried fewer insertions; memory repertoires showed none.

In addition, the sample was reused for a study of T cells expressing NK-cell markers. That paper states: Each TCR beta repertoire originated in sorted T cells that were CD3+CD56+NKG2C+, CD3+CD56+NKG2C- or CD3+CD56-NKG2C+.

The V gene is TRBV27, the J gene TRBJ2-1, with no clear D. This TCR derives from a woman aged 18-29 years in good health. The material sequenced was PBMCs. As DNA, the CDR3 is TGTGCCAGCAGTTTCCAGCCCTCGGCTCAGCAGTTCTTC. This encodes CASSFQPSAQQFF.